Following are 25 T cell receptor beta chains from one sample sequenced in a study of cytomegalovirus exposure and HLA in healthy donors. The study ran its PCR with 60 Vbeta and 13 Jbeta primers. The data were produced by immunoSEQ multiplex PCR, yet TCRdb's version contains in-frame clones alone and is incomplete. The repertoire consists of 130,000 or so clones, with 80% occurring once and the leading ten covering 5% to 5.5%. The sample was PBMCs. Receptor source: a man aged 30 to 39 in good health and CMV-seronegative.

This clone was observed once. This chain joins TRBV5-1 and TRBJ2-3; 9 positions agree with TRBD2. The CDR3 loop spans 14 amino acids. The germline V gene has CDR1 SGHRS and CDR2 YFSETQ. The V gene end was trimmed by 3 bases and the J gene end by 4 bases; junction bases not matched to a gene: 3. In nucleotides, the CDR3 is TGCGCCAGCAGCTCAGTAGCGGGAGCAGATACGCAGTATTTT. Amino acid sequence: CASSSVAGADTQYF.

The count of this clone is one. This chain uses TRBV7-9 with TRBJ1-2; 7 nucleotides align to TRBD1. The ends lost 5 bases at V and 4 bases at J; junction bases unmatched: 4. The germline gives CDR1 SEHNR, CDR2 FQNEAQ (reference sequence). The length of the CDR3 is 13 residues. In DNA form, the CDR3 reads TGTGCCAGCAGCAAGACAGGGACCTATGGCTACACCTTC. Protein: CASSKTGTYGYTF.

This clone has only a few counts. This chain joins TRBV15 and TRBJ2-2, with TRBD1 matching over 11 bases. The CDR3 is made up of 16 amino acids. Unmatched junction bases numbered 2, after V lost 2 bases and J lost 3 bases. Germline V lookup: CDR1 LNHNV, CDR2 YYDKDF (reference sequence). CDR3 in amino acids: CATSRPDRGHTGELFF. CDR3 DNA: TGTGCCACCAGCAGACCGGACAGGGGGCACACCGGGGAGCTGTTTTTT.

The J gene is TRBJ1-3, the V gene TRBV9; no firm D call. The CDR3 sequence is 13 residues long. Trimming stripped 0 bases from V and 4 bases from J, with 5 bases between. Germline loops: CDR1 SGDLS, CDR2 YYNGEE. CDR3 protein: CASSVVPGNTIYF. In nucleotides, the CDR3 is TGTGCCAGCAGCGTAGTTCCGGGAAACACCATATATTTT.

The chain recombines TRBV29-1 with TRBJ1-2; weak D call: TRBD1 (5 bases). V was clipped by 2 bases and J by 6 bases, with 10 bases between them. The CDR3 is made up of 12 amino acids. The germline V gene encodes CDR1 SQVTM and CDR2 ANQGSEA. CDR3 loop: CSVEPGGNGYTF. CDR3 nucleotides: TGCAGCGTTGAACCGGGGGGGAATGGCTACACCTTC.

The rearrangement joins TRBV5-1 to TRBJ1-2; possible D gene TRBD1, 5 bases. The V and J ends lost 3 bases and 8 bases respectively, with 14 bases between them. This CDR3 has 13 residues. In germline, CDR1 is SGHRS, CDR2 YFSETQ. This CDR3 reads CASSSGGAGGYTF. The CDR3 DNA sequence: TGCGCCAGCAGCTCCGGTGGGGCTGGAGGCTACACCTTC.

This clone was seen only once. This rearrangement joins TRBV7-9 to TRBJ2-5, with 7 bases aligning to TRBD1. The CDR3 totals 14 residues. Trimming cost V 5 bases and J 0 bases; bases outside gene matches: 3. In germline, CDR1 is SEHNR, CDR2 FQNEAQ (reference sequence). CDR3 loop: CASSQGQHQETQYF. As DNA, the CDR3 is TGTGCCAGCAGCCAGGGACAGCACCAAGAGACCCAGTACTTC.

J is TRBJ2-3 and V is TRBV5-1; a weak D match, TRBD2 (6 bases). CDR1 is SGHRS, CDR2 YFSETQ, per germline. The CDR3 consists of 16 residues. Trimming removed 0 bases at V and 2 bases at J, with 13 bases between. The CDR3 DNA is TGCGCCAGCAGCTTGGGGACTACCGAGCCCACAGATACGCAGTATTTT. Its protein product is CASSLGTTEPTDTQYF.

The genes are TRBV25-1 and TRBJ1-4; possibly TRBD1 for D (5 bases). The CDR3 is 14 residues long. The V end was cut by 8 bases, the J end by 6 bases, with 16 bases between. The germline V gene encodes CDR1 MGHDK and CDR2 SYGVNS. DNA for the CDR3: TGTGCCAGCGGCCCCGGGGGTAGCGATGAAAAACTGTTTTTT. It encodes CASGPGGSDEKLFF.

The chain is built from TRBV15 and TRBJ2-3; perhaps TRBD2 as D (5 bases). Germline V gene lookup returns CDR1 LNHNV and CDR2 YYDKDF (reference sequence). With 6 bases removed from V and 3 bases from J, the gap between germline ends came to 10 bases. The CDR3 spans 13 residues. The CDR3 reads CATSKDSTDTQYF. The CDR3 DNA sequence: TGTGCCACCAGTAAGGACTCTACAGATACGCAGTATTTT. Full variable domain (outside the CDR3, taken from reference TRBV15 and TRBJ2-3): DAMVIQNPRYQVTQFGKPVTLSCSQTLNHNVMYWYQQKSSQAPKLLFHYYDKDFNNEADTPDNFQSRRPNTSFCFLDIRSPGLGDTAMYLCATSKDSTDTQYFGPGTRLTVL.

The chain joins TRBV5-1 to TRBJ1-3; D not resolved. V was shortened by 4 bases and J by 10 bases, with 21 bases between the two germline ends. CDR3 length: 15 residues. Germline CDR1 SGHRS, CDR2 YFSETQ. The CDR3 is CASSADRLPPGTIYF. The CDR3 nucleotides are TGCGCCAGCAGCGCCGACCGTTTGCCTCCGGGGACCATATATTTT.

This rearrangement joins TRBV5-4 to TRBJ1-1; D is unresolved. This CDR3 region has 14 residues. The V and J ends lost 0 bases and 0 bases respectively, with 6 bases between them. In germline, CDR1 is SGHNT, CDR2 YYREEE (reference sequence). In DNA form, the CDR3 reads TGTGCCAGCAGCTTGGGGCCCCTGAACACTGAAGCTTTCTTT. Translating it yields CASSLGPLNTEAFF.

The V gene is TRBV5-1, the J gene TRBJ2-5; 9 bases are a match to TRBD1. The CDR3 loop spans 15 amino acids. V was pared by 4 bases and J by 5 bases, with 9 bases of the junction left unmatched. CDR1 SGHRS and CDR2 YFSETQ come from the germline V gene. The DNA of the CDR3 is TGCGCCAGCAGCGTAACCGGGACAGGGCACGAGACCCAGTACTTC. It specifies CASSVTGTGHETQYF.

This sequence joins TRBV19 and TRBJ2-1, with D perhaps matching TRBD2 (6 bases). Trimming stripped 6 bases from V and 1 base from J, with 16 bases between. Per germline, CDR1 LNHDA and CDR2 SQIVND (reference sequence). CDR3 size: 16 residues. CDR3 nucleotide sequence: TGTGCCAGTAGGGCAGCGGGTTCCCCTTCCTACAATGAGCAGTTCTTC. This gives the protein CASRAAGSPSYNEQFF. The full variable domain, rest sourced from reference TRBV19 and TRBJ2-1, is DGGITQSPKYLFRKEGQNVTLSCEQNLNHDAMYWYRQDPGQGLRLIYYSQIVNDFQKGDIAEGYSVSREKKESFPLTVTSAQKNPTAFYLCASRAAGSPSYNEQFFGPGTRLTVL.

Written as DNA, the CDR3 is TGTGCCAGTATAAAGCCAGGACTCCACAATGAGCAGTTCTTC. Amino acid sequence: CASIKPGLHNEQFF. The chain couples TRBV19 to TRBJ2-1; tentatively, D is TRBD2 (5 bases). The CDR3 is made up of 14 amino acids. The germline V and J ends were trimmed by 7 bases and 5 bases, with 15 bases remaining between them. Germline V CDR1 and CDR2: LNHDA, SQIVND (reference sequence). Combining the CDR3 with reference TRBV19 and TRBJ2-1 gives the whole variable domain DGGITQSPKYLFRKEGQNVTLSCEQNLNHDAMYWYRQDPGQGLRLIYYSQIVNDFQKGDIAEGYSVSREKKESFPLTVTSAQKNPTAFYLCASIKPGLHNEQFFGPGTRLTVL.

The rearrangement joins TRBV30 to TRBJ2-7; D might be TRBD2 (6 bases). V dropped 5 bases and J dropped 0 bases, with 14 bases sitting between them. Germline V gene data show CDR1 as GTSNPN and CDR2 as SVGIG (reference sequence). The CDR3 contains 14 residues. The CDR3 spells CAWLNPGVSYEQYF. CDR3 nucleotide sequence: TGTGCCTGGTTGAATCCGGGAGTCTCCTACGAGCAGTACTTC.

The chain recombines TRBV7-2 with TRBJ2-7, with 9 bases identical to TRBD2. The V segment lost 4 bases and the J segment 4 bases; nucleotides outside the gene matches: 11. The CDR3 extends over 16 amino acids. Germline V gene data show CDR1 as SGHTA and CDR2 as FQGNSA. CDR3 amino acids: CASSSVGAGGPYEQYF. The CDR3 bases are TGTGCCAGCAGCTCCGTCGGGGCGGGAGGGCCTTACGAGCAGTACTTC.

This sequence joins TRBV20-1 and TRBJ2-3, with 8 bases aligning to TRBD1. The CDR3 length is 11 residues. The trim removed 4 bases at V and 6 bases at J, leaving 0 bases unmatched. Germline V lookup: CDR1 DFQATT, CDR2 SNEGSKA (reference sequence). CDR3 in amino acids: CSANRGDTQYF. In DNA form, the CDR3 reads TGCAGTGCTAACAGGGGGGATACGCAGTATTTT.

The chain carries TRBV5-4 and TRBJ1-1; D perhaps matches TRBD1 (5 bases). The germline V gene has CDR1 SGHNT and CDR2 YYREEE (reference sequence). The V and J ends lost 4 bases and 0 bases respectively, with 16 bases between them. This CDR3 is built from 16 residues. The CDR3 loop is CASSGGGSWMNTEAFF. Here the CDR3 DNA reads TGTGCCAGCAGCGGGGGGGGGAGTTGGATGAACACTGAAGCTTTCTTT.

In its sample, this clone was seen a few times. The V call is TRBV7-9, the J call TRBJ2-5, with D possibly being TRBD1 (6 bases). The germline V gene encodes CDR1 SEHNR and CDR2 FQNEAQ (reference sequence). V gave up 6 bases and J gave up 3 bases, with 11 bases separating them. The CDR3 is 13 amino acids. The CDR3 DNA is TGTGCCAGCAGGCACCGGACAGAAGAGACCCAGTACTTC. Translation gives CASRHRTEETQYF.

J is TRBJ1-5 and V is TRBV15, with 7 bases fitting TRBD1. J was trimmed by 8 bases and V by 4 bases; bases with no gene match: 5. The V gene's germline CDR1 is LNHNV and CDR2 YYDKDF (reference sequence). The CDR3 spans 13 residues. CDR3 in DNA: TGTGCCACCAGCACGACAGGGTTGGAGCCCCAGCATTTT. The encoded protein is CATSTTGLEPQHF.

The CDR3 spells CASSPLTGMLQETQYF. The CDR3 DNA reads as TGTGCCAGCTCACCTTTGACAGGGATGCTCCAAGAGACCCAGTACTTC. The rearrangement joins TRBV18 to TRBJ2-5; TRBD1 aligns across 7 bases. Trimming cost V 3 bases and J 1 base; bases outside gene matches: 8. In germline, CDR1 is KGHSH, CDR2 LQKENI. The CDR3 spans 16 residues.

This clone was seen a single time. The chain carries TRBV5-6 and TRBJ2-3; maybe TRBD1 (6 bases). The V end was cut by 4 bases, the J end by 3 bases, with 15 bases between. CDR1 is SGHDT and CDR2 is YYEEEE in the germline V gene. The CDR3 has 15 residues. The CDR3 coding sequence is TGTGCCAGCAGCCGCGAAACAGGGTTAACAGATACGCAGTATTTT. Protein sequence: CASSRETGLTDTQYF. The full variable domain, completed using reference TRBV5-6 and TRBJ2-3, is DAGVTQSPTHLIKTRGQQVTLRCSPKSGHDTVSWYQQALGQGPQFIFQYYEEEERQRGNFPDRFSGHQFPNYSSELNVNALLLGDSALYLCASSRETGLTDTQYFGPGTRLTVL.

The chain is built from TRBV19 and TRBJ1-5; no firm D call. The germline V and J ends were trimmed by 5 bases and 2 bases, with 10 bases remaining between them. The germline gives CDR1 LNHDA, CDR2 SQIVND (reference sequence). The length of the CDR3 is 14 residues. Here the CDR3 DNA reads TGTGCCAGTAGTGTGGGGAGGGGCAATCAGCCCCAGCATTTT. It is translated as CASSVGRGNQPQHF.

The CDR3 region is CASSLGVLADTDTQYF. CDR3 sequence (DNA): TGTGCCAGCAGCTTAGGGGTACTAGCGGACACAGATACGCAGTATTTT. The chain employs TRBV7-2 and TRBJ2-3; TRBD2 matches 8 bases. The germline V gene encodes CDR1 SGHTA and CDR2 FQGNSA. This CDR3 comprises 16 residues. V lost 1 base, J lost 2 bases, and 5 bases stayed unmatched.